This T cell receptor beta chain was recorded in a study of cytomegalovirus exposure and HLA in healthy donors. Vbeta (60) and Jbeta (13) primers were used in the PCR. Some clones are missing from TCRdb's copy, which holds only in-frame ones; the method was immunoSEQ multiplex PCR. This sample has 150,000 to 200,000 clones, with approximately 78% found just once. The CDR3 consists of 16 residues. CDR1 and CDR2 (germline): SGHDT, YYEEEE. V lost 4 bases to trimming and J lost 6 bases; unmatched junction nucleotides: 11. Sequencing input: PBMCs. The gene calls are TRBV5-6 and TRBJ2-1; TRBD1 aligns across 9 bases. The TCR was taken from a woman in her forties or fifties in good health and CMV-seropositive. The CDR3 bases are TGTGCCAGCAGCCCCGCCGGCTGGACAGGGGTCAATGAGCAGTTCTTC. Amino acids: CASSPAGWTGVNEQFF.